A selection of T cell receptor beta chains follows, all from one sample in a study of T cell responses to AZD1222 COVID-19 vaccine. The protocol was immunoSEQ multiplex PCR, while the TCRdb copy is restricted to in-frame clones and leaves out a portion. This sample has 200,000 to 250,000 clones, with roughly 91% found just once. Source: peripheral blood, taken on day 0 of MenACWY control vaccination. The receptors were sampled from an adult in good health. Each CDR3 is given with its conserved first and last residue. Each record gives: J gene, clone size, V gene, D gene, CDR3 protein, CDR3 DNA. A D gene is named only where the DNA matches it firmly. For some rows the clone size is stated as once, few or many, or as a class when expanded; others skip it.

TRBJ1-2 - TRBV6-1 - CASSEGSYGYTF TGTGCCAGCAGTGAAGGGTCTTATGGCTACACCTTC
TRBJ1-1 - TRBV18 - CASSPMDSGTEAFF TGTGCCAGCTCACCAATGGACAGCGGGACTGAAGCTTTCTTT
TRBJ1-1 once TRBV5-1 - CASSSGQPNTEAFF TGCGCCAGCAGCTCGGGACAACCGAACACTGAAGCTTTCTTT
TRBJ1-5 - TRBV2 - CASRSQGTNQPQHF TGTGCCAGCAGGTCACAAGGCACGAATCAGCCCCAGCATTTT
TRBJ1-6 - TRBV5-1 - CASSLESGAMRALHF TGCGCCAGCAGCTTGGAATCAGGAGCCATGAGGGCCCTCCACTTT
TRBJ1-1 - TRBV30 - CAWIKALGDTEAFF TGTGCCTGGATAAAGGCTCTTGGAGACACTGAAGCTTTCTTT
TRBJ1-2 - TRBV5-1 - CASSLMQGGDYGYTF TGCGCCAGCAGCTTAATGCAGGGAGGTGACTATGGCTACACCTTC
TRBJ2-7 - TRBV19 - CASSPREGSSWEQYF TGTGCCAGTAGTCCCCGTGAGGGGAGTTCATGGGAGCAGTACTTC
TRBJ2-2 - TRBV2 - CASRVLTGELFF TGTGCCAGCAGAGTTCTCACCGGGGAGCTGTTTTTT
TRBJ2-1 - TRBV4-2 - CASSQGEGPGYNEQFF TGTGCCAGCAGCCAAGGTGAGGGGCCTGGGTACAATGAGCAGTTCTTC
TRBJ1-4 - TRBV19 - CASSPPVGSTNEKLFF TGTGCCAGTAGTCCCCCGGTGGGGTCAACTAATGAAAAACTGTTTTTT
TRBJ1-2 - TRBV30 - CAWSLQQGNYGYTF TGTGCCTGGAGTCTACAACAGGGAAACTATGGCTACACCTTC
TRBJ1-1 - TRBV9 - CASSPTGRNTEAFF TGTGCCAGCAGCCCCACTGGGAGAAACACTGAAGCTTTCTTT
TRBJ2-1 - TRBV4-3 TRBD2 CASSQDLGGGRPANEQFF TGCGCCAGCAGCCAAGATCTGGGGGGGGGTCGCCCGGCCAATGAGCAGTTCTTC
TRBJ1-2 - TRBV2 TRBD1 CASSDGQGGYTF TGTGCCAGCAGTGATGGACAGGGAGGCTACACCTTC
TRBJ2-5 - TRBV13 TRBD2 CASSLKRGGETQYF TGTGCCAGCAGCTTAAAGCGGGGGGGAGAGACCCAGTACTTC
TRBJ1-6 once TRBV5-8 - CASSLVGFYNSPLHF TGTGCCAGCAGCTTGGTAGGCTTTTATAATTCACCCCTCCACTTT
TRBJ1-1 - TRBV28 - CASRAAQGHNTEAFF TGTGCCAGCAGGGCCGCACAAGGACACAACACTGAAGCTTTCTTT
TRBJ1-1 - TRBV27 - CASSLSKSGVYTEAFF TGTGCCAGCAGTTTATCGAAGTCTGGGGTTTACACTGAAGCTTTCTTT
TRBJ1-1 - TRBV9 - CASSVALNTEAFF TGTGCCAGCAGCGTAGCGTTGAACACTGAAGCTTTCTTT
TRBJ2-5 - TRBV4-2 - CASSQRALAPQETQYF TGTGCCAGCAGCCAGAGGGCACTAGCCCCACAAGAGACCCAGTACTTC
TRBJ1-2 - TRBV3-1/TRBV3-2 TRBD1 CASSRSGTGLTNYGYTF TGTGCCAGCAGCCGTTCCGGGACAGGGCTGACTAACTATGGCTACACCTTC
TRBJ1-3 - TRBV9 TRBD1 CASSVDPEGAYGNTIYF TGTGCCAGCAGCGTAGACCCCGAGGGGGCGTATGGAAACACCATATATTTT
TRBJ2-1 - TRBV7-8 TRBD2 CASSPLGTSRFF TGTGCCAGCAGCCCACTCGGGACTAGCCGTTTCTTC
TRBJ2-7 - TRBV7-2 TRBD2 CASSQGLAKYEQYF TGTGCCAGCAGCCAGGGACTAGCCAAGTACGAGCAGTACTTC
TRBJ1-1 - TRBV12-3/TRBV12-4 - CASSPLTNTEAFF TGTGCCAGCAGTCCCCTAACGAACACTGAAGCTTTCTTT
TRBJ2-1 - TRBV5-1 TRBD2 CASSTGLAAFYNEQFF TGCGCCAGCAGCACCGGACTAGCGGCATTCTACAATGAGCAGTTCTTC
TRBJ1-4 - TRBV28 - CASSLKVGKLFF TGTGCCAGCAGTTTAAAGGTGGGAAAACTGTTTTTT
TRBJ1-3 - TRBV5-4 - CASSLTVSSSGNTIYF TGTGCCAGCAGCCTGACAGTCTCGAGCTCTGGAAACACCATATATTTT
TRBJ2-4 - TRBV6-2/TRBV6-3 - CASSYWAGPKNIQYF TGTGCCAGCAGTTACTGGGCAGGTCCTAAAAACATTCAGTACTTC
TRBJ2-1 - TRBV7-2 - CASSPGHNSYNEQFF TGTGCCAGCAGCCCCGGACACAACTCCTACAATGAGCAGTTCTTC
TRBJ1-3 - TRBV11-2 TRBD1 CASSPRQGASGNTIYF TGTGCCAGCAGCCCGCGACAGGGGGCAAGTGGAAACACCATATATTTT
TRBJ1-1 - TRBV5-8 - CASSLARNTEAFF TGTGCCAGCAGCTTGGCACGAAACACTGAAGCTTTCTTT
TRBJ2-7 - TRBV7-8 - CASSPSYEQYF TGTGCCAGCAGCCCATCCTACGAGCAGTACTTC
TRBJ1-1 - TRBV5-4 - CASSLGPPPKAEAFF TGTGCCAGCAGCTTGGGGCCCCCCCCGAAGGCTGAAGCTTTCTTT
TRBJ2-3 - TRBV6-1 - CASSDSSPDTQYF TGTGCCAGCAGTGACAGTTCCCCAGATACGCAGTATTTT
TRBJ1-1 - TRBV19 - CASSIGTVNTEAFF TGTGCCAGTAGTATTGGGACGGTTAACACTGAAGCTTTCTTT
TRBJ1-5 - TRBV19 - CASSVGGHQPQHF TGTGCCAGTAGCGTGGGGGGACATCAGCCCCAGCATTTT
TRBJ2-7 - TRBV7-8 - CASSAGAGEQYF TGTGCCAGCAGCGCAGGGGCGGGCGAGCAGTACTTC
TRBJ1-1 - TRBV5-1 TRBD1 CASSLGGQALNTEAFF TGCGCCAGCAGCTTGGGGGGACAGGCGTTGAACACTGAAGCTTTCTTT
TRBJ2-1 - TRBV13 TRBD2 CASSPGRGYEQFF TGTGCCAGCAGCCCAGGGAGGGGCTATGAGCAGTTCTTC
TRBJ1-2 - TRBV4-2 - CASSQVGASPYGYTF TGTGCCAGCAGCCAAGTGGGAGCTTCCCCTTATGGCTACACCTTC
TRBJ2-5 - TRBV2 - CASSDGAGVDEHQETQYF TGTGCCAGCAGTGACGGGGCCGGGGTTGACGAGCACCAAGAGACCCAGTACTTC
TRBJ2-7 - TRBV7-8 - CASSLGTTYEQYF TGTGCCAGCAGCTTAGGCACAACCTACGAGCAGTACTTC
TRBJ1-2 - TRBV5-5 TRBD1 CASSLQGNNNYGYTF TGTGCCAGCAGCTTACAGGGGAATAATAACTATGGCTACACCTTC
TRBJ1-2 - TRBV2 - CASSFYYGYTF TGTGCCAGCAGCTTTTACTATGGCTACACCTTC
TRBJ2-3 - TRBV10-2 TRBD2 CASSWTSGGAGTDTQYF TGCGCCAGCAGCTGGACTAGCGGGGGGGCTGGCACAGATACGCAGTATTTT
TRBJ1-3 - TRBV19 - CASSIDRGTGNTIYF TGTGCCAGTAGTATAGATCGGGGCACTGGAAACACCATATATTTT
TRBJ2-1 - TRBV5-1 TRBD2 CASSSEAGGLYNEQFF TGCGCCAGCAGCTCCGAAGCGGGGGGACTCTACAATGAGCAGTTCTTC
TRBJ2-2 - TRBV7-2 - CASRPPGGDTGELFF TGTGCCAGCAGACCCCCCGGAGGGGACACCGGGGAGCTGTTTTTT
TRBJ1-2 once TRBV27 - CASSSGHHYGYTF TGTGCCAGCAGTTCCGGACACCACTATGGCTACACCTTC
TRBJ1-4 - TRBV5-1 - CASSLGANEKLFF TGCGCCAGCAGCTTGGGGGCAAATGAAAAACTGTTTTTT
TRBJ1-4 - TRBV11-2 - CASREQGRSLQEKLFF TGTGCCAGCCGAGAGCAGGGTCGATCGCTTCAAGAAAAACTGTTTTTT